This T cell receptor (beta chain) emerged from a study of vaccination effects on CD4 cells after COVID-19. Viral peptide pool expansion of antigen-specific CD4+ T cells preceded sequencing in the ViraFEST assay. Having been cultured for roughly 9 days, the cells underwent CD4+ T cell isolation. Sometime from March through December 2020, the person acquired a SARS-CoV-2 infection that PCR confirmed. A word on this clone: Its antigen remains unknown.

Overall study results and limits: New vaccine-induced clones made up most post-vaccine spike-reactive clones in convalescents.

The germline V gene encodes CDR1 KGHDR and CDR2 SFDVKD. V was pared by 0 bases and J by 0 bases, with 5 bases of the junction left unmatched. The CDR3 extends over 17 amino acids. The repertoire was sequenced with immunoSEQ multiplex PCR; TCRdb's copy has only in-frame clones and lacks some. This table holds approximately 40,000 clones, approximately 70% found once. The TCR sequence derives from a human donor who had a prior SARS-CoV-2 infection. The specimen was CD4+ T cells from PBMCs cultured with a peptide pool, collected before COVID-19 vaccination. The chain combines TRBV24-1 with TRBJ2-7; TRBD2 aligns across 9 bases. In DNA form, the CDR3 reads TGTGCCACCAGTGATTTGCAAAGCGGGGGGAACTCCTACGAGCAGTACTTC. Residues: CATSDLQSGGNSYEQYF.